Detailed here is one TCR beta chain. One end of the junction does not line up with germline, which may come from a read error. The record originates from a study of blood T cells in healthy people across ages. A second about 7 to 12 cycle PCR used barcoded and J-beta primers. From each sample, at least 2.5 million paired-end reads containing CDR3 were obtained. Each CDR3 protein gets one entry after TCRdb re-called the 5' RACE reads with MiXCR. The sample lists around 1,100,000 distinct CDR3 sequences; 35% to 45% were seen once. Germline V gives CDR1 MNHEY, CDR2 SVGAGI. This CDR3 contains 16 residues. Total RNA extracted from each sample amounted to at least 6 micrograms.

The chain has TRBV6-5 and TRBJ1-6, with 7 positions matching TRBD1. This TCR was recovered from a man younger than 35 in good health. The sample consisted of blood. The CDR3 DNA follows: TGTGCCAGCAGTTACTCACCCAGGGGACAGAATTCACCCCCCCACTTT. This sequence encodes CASSYSPRGQNSPPHF.